This TCR beta chain was identified during a study of metastatic and nonmetastatic thyroid tumors. Study background: Repertoires from blood and tumor or nodule tissue of malignant and benign thyroid patients were compared. The study's findings and limits: Benign nodules reportedly had significantly lower TCR beta diversity than malignant thyroid tumors in blood and tumor.

Per the authors' pipeline: The authors used CDR3 differences across clinicopathological groups to build a distant-metastasis classifier for papillary thyroid cancer. TCRdb reanalyzed the PCR reads via MiXCR. These V and J calls originate from TCRdb's pipeline instead of the authors' own analysis. This sample has approximately 12,000 clones, with around 25% found just once. Thyroid surgery was preceded by no treatment in any patient. About this clone: What it binds is not known.

The CDR3 sequence is 14 residues long. Germline V gene lookup returns CDR1 MNHEY and CDR2 SVGAGI. With 0 bases clipped from V and 4 bases from J, the junction kept 2 bases outside the gene matches. Sequencing was performed on blood. This sequence originates from a male donor with papillary thyroid cancer or a benign thyroid nodule (not recorded which). Some clones in this sample may be carry-over from other donors' samples. The chain links TRBV6-5 to TRBJ1-2; 7 nucleotides agree with TRBD1. CDR3 residues: CASSYSTGIYGYTF. The CDR3 DNA reads as TGTGCCAGCAGTTACTCGACAGGGATCTATGGCTACACCTTC.